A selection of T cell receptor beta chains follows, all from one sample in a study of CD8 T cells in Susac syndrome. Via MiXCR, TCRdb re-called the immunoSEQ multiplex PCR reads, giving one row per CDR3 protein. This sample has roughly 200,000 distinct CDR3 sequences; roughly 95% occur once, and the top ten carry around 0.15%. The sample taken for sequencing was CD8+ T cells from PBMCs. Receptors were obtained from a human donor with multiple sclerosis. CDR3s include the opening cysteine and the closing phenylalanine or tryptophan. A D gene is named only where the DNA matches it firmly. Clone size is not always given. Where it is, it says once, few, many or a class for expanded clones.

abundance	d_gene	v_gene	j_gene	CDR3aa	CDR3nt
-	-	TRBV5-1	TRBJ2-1	CASSLEAEQFF	TGCGCCAGCAGCTTGGAGGCTGAGCAGTTCTTC
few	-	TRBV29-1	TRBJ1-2	CSVEDNGYTF	TGCAGCGTTGAAGATAATGGCTACACCTTC
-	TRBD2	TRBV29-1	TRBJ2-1	CSFEGREGKYNEQFF	TGCAGCTTTGAGGGGAGGGAGGGTAAATACAATGAGCAGTTCTTC
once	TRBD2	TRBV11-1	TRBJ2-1	CASSLRFGEGPAHEQFF	TGTGCCAGCAGCTTAAGGTTCGGGGAGGGCCCTGCGCATGAGCAGTTCTTC
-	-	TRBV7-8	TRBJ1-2	CASSHTSNYGYTF	TGTGCCAGCAGCCACACCTCGAACTATGGCTACACCTTC
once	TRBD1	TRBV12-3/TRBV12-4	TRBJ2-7	CASSSRQGHEQYF	TGTGCCAGCAGTTCCAGACAGGGCCACGAGCAGTACTTC
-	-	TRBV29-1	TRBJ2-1	CSDCVLYEQFF	TGCAGCGATTGCGTACTATATGAGCAGTTCTTC
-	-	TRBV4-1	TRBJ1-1	CASSQDGVEAFF	TGCGCCAGCAGCCAAGATGGGGTCGAAGCTTTCTTT
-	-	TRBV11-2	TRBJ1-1	CASSQGRTTEAFF	TGTGCCAGCAGCCAAGGGAGGACTACTGAAGCTTTCTTT
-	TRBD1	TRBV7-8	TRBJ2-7	CASTGGTGGSEQYF	TGTGCCAGCACGGGCGGGACAGGGGGTAGCGAGCAGTACTTC
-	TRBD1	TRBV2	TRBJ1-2	CASSPGTGYGYTF	TGTGCCAGCAGTCCCGGGACAGGGTATGGCTACACCTTC
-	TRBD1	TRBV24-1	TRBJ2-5	CATSENGQVSCGETQYF	TGTGCCACCAGTGAGAATGGACAGGTCTCCTGCGGGGAGACCCAGTACTTC
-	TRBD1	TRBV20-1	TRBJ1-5	CSASQGAQPQHF	TGCAGTGCTTCGCAGGGGGCTCAGCCCCAGCATTTT
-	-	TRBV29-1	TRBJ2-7	CSVVVSGYEQYF	TGCAGCGTTGTCGTTAGCGGCTACGAGCAGTACTTC
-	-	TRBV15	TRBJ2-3	CATSRDPRVTDTQYF	TGTGCCACCAGCAGAGATCCACGGGTCACAGATACGCAGTATTTT
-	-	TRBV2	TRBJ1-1	CASYLVGAGTEAFF	TGTGCCAGCTACCTCGTGGGGGCGGGCACTGAAGCTTTCTTT
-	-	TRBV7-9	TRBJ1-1	CASSPPWAREGKNTEAFF	TGTGCCAGCAGCCCCCCATGGGCGAGGGAAGGGAAGAACACTGAAGCTTTCTTT
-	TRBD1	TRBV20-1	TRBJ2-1	CSARTGPYNEQFF	TGCAGTGCTCGGACAGGCCCTTACAATGAGCAGTTCTTC
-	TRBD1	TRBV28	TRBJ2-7	CASSRDSYEQYF	TGTGCCAGCAGTCGGGACAGCTACGAGCAGTACTTC
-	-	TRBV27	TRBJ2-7	CASSSRLVVGYEQYF	TGTGCCAGCAGTTCGCGACTAGTAGTCGGATACGAGCAGTACTTC
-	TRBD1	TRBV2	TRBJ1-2	CASSEATGGYYGYTF	TGTGCCAGCAGTGAAGCGACAGGGGGCTACTATGGCTACACCTTC
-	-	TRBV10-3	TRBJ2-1	CAISEWGPYNEQFF	TGTGCCATCAGTGAATGGGGGCCCTACAATGAGCAGTTCTTC
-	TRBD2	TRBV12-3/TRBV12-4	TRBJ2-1	CASSLSELLAGVWNYNEQFF	TGTGCCAGCAGTTTATCTGAATTACTAGCGGGAGTGTGGAACTACAATGAGCAGTTCTTC
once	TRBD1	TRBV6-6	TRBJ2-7	CASLLDRGSKEQYF	TGTGCCAGCCTCCTGGACAGGGGTAGTAAGGAGCAGTACTTC
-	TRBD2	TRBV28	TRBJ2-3	CASSDPGLALDTQYF	TGTGCCAGCAGTGACCCGGGACTAGCGTTGGATACGCAGTATTTT
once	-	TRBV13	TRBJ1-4	CASTDAQRNEKLFF	TGTGCCAGCACCGACGCTCAGCGGAATGAAAAACTGTTTTTT
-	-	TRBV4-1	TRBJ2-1	CASSQGELRYNEQFF	TGCGCCAGCAGCCAAGGGGAGTTAAGATACAATGAGCAGTTCTTC
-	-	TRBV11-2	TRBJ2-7	CASSLGTRAEQYF	TGTGCCAGCAGCTTGGGGACGAGGGCAGAGCAGTACTTC
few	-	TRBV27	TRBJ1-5	CASSLLGGNQPQHF	TGTGCCAGCAGTTTACTTGGGGGGAATCAGCCCCAGCATTTT
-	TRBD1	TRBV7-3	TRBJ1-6	CASSLLDRGNSPLHF	TGTGCCAGCAGCTTACTGGACAGGGGTAATTCACCCCTCCACTTT
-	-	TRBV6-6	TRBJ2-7	CASSYPTGDEQYF	TGTGCCAGCAGTTACCCGACCGGGGACGAGCAGTACTTC
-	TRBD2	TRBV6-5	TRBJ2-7	CASSYSRDQREGYEQYF	TGTGCCAGCAGTTACTCGAGGGATCAGCGGGAGGGCTACGAGCAGTACTTC
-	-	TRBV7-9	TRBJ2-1	CASSPPGSSYNEQFF	TGTGCCAGCAGCCCCCCCGGTAGCTCCTACAATGAGCAGTTCTTC
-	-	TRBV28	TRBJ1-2	CASSLSMRSYGYTF	TGTGCCAGCAGTTTAAGTATGAGATCCTATGGCTACACCTTC
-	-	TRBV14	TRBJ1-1	CASSQDGEGGSEAFF	TGTGCCAGCAGCCAAGATGGGGAAGGTGGGTCTGAAGCTTTCTTT
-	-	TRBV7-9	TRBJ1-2	CASSLVQLYGYTF	TGTGCCAGCAGCTTAGTGCAACTCTATGGCTACACCTTC
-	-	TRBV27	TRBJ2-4	CASSFSSEALAKNIQYF	TGTGCCAGCAGTTTTTCTAGCGAGGCCCTAGCCAAAAACATTCAGTACTTC
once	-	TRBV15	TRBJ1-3	CATSLGQYSGNTIYF	TGTGCCACCAGCCTGGGACAATACTCTGGAAACACCATATATTTT
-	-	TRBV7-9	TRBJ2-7	CASSSPVETPDGGYEQYF	TGTGCCAGCAGCTCCCCGGTGGAGACACCCGATGGGGGATACGAGCAGTACTTC
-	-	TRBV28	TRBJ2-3	CASSFGLERLLDTQYF	TGTGCCAGCAGTTTCGGACTGGAGAGGTTATTAGATACGCAGTATTTT
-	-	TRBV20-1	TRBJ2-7	CSATEGPEQYF	TGCAGTGCAACTGAAGGGCCCGAGCAGTACTTC
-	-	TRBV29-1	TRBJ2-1	CSAEGQGASYNEQFF	TGCAGCGCTGAAGGGCAGGGAGCATCCTACAATGAGCAGTTCTTC
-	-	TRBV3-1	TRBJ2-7	CASSQGSTYEQYF	TGTGCCAGCAGCCAAGGGAGTACCTACGAGCAGTACTTC
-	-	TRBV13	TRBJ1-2	CASSPGPAPNYGYTF	TGTGCCAGCAGCCCGGGCCCTGCACCTAACTATGGCTACACCTTC
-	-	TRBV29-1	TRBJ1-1	CSVGDAAFF	TGCAGCGTTGGGGATGCAGCTTTCTTT
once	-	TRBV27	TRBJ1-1	CASSLQGPGLTEAFF	TGTGCCAGCAGTTTGCAGGGTCCCGGCCTGACTGAAGCTTTCTTT
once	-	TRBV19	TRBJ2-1	CASPVMIRYEQFF	TGTGCCAGTCCAGTTATGATAAGGTATGAGCAGTTCTTC
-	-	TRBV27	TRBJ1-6	CASTKGGSPLHF	TGTGCCAGCACCAAAGGTGGTTCACCCCTCCACTTT
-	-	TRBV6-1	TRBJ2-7	CASRKSELSYEQYF	TGTGCCAGCAGAAAAAGCGAGCTCTCCTACGAGCAGTACTTC
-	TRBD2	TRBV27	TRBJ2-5	CASSSGRDYLGETQYF	TGTGCCAGCAGTTCCGGTCGGGACTACCTGGGAGAGACCCAGTACTTC
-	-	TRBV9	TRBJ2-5	CASSVGSGKETQYF	TGTGCCAGCAGCGTAGGCTCAGGGAAAGAGACCCAGTACTTC